This TCR beta chain is from a study of human T cells and chemical hapten exposure. Study in general: Among samples, TCR yields varied mainly because of small differences in pooled library volume.

Points from the study as a whole: TCRs above 1 in 1000 frequency did not change with DPC sensitization.

Original processing methods: About 97,000 TCRs per sample was the median, with a range of roughly 23,224 to 750,000. TCRdb ran MiXCR on the RACE reads and lists one entry per CDR3 protein. None of the V and J calls come from the authors' own analysis; TCRdb made them. The table records under 400,000 distinct CDR3 sequences, 5% to 6.5% of them present only once. The table lists this clonotype with a few counts. Its antigen is unidentified. Time point defined: pre-sensitization, week 0. Treatment: therapeutic diphenylcyclopropenone sensitization with weekly scalp DPC. Total RNA extraction was carried out from unfractionated whole blood. The CDR3 is made up of 18 amino acids. The germline V gene has CDR1 SGHRS and CDR2 YFSETQ. Trimming pared 5 bases from V and 1 base from J, leaving 24 bases between.

This sequence was found in a woman between 45 and 65 years old with alopecia areata. Some clones in this sample may be carry-over from other donors' samples. The sequencing here drew on whole blood, taken in connection with sensitization to the hapten diphenylcyclopropenone (DPC). The V call is TRBV5-1, the J call TRBJ1-1; TRBD1 might be the D (6 bases). The DNA of the CDR3 is TGCGCCAGCAGTTCCGGACAGTTAACAAAGTCACCGAACACTGAAGCTTTCTTT. Its translation is CASSSGQLTKSPNTEAFF.